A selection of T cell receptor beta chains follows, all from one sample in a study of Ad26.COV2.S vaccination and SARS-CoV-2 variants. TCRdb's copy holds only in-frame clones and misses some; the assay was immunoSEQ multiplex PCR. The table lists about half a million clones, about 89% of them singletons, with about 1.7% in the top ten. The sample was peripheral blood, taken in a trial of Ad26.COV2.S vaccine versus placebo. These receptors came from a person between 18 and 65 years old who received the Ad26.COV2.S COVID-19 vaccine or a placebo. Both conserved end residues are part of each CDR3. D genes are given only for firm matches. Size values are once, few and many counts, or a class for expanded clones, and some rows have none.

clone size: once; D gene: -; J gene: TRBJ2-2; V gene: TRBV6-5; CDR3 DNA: TGTGCCAGCAGTTACTCTGGCCCCATGAACACCGGGGAGCTGTTTTTT; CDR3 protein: CASSYSGPMNTGELFF
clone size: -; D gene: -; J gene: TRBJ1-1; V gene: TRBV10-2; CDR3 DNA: TGCGCCAGCAGTGAGTCGATAGGGCAGGGGATGAACACTGAAGCTTTCTTT; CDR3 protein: CASSESIGQGMNTEAFF
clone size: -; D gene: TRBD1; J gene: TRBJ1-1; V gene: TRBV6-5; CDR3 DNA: TGTGCCAGCAGGATCGACAGGGGGAACACTGAAGCTTTCTTT; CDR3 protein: CASRIDRGNTEAFF
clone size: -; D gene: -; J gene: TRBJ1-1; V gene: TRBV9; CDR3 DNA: TGTGCCAGCAGCGTAGCTGGGACTGAAGCTTTCTTT; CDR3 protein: CASSVAGTEAFF
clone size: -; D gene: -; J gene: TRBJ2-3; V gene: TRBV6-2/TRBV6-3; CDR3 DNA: TGTGCCAGCAGTTACTCGAAGAGTAGAAGCACAGATACGCAGTATTTT; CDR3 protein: CASSYSKSRSTDTQYF
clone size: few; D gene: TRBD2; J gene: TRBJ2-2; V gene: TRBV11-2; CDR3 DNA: TGTGCCAGCAGCTTAGTACTAGCGGGGGGGCCCGACACCGGGGAGCTGTTTTTT; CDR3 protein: CASSLVLAGGPDTGELFF
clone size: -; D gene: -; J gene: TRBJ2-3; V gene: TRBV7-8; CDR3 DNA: TGTGCCAGCAGCTCGTACGCCCGAACAGATACGCAGTATTTT; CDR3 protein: CASSSYARTDTQYF
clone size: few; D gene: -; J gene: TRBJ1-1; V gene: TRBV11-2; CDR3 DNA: TGTGCCAGCAGCTTAGTGCCCCCCAGGGCCCACCTCTACACTGAAGCTTTCTTT; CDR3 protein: CASSLVPPRAHLYTEAFF
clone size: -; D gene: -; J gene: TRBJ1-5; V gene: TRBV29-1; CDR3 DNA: TGCAGCGTTACCTTATTGGGCGGGGAAAATCAGCCCCAGCATTTT; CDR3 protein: CSVTLLGGENQPQHF
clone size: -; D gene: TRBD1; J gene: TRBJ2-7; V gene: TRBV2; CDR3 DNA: TGTGCCAGCGGTTTCACAGGGGGCCAGTACGAGCAGTACTTC; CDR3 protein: CASGFTGGQYEQYF
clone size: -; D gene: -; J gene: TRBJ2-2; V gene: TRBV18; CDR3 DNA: TGTGCCAGCTCACCAGACATGCAGACCGGGGAGCTGTTTTTT; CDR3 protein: CASSPDMQTGELFF
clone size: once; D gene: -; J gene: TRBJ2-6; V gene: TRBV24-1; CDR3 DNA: TGTGCCACCAGTACTACACCCACAGGTTCTGGGGCCAACGTCCTGACTTTC; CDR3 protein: CATSTTPTGSGANVLTF